The rows below give T cell receptor beta chains drawn from one sample of a study of T cells expressing NK-cell markers. From its re-call of the 5' RACE reads, TCRdb lists each CDR3 protein once, without DNA. The sample has tens of thousands of distinct CDR3 sequences; the top ten hold 60%. The sequenced material came from blood T cells: a sorted CD56 or NKG2C T cell subset, CD4+ or CD8+ T cells, or bulk PBMC T cells (not recorded which). All receptors come from a woman between 18 and 75 years old in good health. The CDR3 runs from the conserved cysteine through the conserved F or W. Each record gives: CDR3 protein, J gene, V gene.

CDR3: CSALAGETYNEQFF
J: TRBJ2-1
V: TRBV20-1

CDR3: CASSPGQVGNYGYTF
J: TRBJ1-2
V: TRBV5-1

CDR3: CSAREGISANTEAFF
J: TRBJ1-1
V: TRBV20-1

CDR3: CASSFRTGELFF
J: TRBJ2-2
V: TRBV7-2

CDR3: CASRNTGTGGYDTEAFF
J: TRBJ1-1
V: TRBV27

CDR3: CAISDQDHNTGELFF
J: TRBJ2-2
V: TRBV10-3

CDR3: CASRTPSAGAESSYEQYF
J: TRBJ2-7
V: TRBV28

CDR3: CASSLGTGDIQYF
J: TRBJ2-4
V: TRBV27

CDR3: CASSVGYSYEQYF
J: TRBJ2-7
V: TRBV9

CDR3: CAINDRATNEKLFF
J: TRBJ1-4
V: TRBV5-1